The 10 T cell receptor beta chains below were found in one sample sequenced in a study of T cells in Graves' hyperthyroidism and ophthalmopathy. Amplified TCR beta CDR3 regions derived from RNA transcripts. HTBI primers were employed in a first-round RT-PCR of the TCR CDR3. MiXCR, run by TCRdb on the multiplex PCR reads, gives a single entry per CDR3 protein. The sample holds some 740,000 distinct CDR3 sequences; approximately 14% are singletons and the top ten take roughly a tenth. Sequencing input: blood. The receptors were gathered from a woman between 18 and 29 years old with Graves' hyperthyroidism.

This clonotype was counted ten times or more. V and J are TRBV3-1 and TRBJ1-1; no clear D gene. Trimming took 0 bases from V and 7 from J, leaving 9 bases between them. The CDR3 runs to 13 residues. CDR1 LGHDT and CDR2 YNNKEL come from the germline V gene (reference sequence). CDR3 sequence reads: CASSQDVFREAFF. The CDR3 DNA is TGTGCCAGCAGCCAAGATGTCTTCCGTGAAGCTTTCTTT.

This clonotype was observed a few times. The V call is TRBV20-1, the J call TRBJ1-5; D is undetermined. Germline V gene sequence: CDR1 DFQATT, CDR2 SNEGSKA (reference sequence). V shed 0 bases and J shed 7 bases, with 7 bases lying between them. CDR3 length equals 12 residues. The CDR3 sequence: CSARDAGQPQHF. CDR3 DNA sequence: TGCAGTGCTAGAGATGCGGGGCAGCCCCAGCATTTT.

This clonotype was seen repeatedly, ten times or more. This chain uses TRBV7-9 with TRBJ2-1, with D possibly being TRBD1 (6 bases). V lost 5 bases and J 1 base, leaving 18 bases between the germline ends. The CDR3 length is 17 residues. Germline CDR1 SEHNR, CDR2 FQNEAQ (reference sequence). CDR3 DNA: TGTGCCAGCAGCCAACCCCGGACAGCCGGGTCCTACAATGAGCAGTTCTTC. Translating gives CASSQPRTAGSYNEQFF.

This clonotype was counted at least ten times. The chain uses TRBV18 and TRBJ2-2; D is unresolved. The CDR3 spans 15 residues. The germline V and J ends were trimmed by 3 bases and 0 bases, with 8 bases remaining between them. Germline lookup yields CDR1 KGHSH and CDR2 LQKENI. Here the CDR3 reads CASSPRTPNTGELFF. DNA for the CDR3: TGTGCCAGCTCACCTAGGACCCCGAACACCGGGGAGCTGTTTTTT.

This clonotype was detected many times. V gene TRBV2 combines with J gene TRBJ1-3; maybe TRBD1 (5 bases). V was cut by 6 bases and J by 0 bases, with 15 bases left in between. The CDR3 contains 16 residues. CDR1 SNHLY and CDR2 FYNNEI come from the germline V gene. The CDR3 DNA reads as TGTGCCAGCAGCCCCCGAGTGGGGGTCTCTGGAAACACCATATATTTT. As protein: CASSPRVGVSGNTIYF.

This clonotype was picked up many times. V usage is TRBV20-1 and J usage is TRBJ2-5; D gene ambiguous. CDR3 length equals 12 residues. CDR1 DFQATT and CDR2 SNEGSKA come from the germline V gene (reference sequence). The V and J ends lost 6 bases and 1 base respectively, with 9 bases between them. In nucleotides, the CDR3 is TGCAGTGCGTTCAGCGCCCAAGAGACCCAGTACTTC. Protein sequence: CSAFSAQETQYF.

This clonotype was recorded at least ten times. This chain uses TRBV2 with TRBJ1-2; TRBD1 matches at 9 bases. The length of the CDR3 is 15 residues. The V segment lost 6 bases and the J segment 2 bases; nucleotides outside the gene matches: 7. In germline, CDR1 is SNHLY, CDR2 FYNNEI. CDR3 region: CASRATGGQNYGYTF. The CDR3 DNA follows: TGTGCCAGCAGAGCCACAGGGGGCCAGAACTATGGCTACACCTTC.

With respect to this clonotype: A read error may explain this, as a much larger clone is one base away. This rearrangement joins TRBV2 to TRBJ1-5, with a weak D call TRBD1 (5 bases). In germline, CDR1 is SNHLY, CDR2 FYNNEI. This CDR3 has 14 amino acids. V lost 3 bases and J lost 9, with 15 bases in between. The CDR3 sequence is CASSEGEPFRPQHF. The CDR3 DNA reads TGTGCCAGCAGTGAGGGGGAGCCCTTCAGGCCCCAGCATTTT.

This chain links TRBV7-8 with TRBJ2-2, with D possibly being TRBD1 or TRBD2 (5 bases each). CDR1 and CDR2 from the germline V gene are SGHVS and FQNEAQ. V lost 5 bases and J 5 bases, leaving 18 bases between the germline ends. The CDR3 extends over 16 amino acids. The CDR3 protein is CASSRRGVVGTGELFF. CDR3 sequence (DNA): TGTGCCAGCAGCAGAAGAGGGGTTGTTGGGACCGGGGAGCTGTTTTTT.

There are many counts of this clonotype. The CDR3 DNA reads as TGCAGTGCAACGGGACAGGACTACTATGGCTACACCTTC. It encodes CSATGQDYYGYTF. This chain connects TRBV20-1 to TRBJ1-2; 8 bases fit TRBD1. This CDR3 has 13 amino acids. Germline V lookup: CDR1 DFQATT, CDR2 SNEGSKA (reference sequence). V lost 6 bases to trimming and J lost 3 bases; unmatched junction nucleotides: 6.